This TCR beta chain was sequenced in a study of molecular identifiers for immune sequencing clone quantification. This clonotype was seen at least ten times. What it binds is unknown. Previously reported methods and listed TCR primers produced the bulk TCR libraries. From the PCR reads, TCRdb called clonotypes with MiXCR, one entry per CDR3 protein. The data hold about 630,000 distinct CDR3 sequences, with about 25% observed a single time. This CDR3 has 13 amino acids. Germline lookup yields CDR1 SQVTM and CDR2 ANQGSEA. V lost 4 bases and J lost 4, with 11 bases in between. Study results and limitations: Clones that exceeded 20 RNA copies held over 97% of effector molecules, yet under 1% in naive cells.

The sample consisted of naive CD8+ T cells from blood, with Jurkat cell RNA spiked in. The subset is: FACS-sorted CD8+CD4-CCR7+CD45RA+ naive T cells. The chain joins TRBV29-1 to TRBJ2-1, with unresolved D. The origin of this receptor is a human donor in good health. Some libraries in this study had Jurkat cell RNA spiked in. CDR3 residues: CSVGAANYNEQFF. CDR3 in DNA: TGCAGCGTTGGGGCAGCAAATTACAATGAGCAGTTCTTC.